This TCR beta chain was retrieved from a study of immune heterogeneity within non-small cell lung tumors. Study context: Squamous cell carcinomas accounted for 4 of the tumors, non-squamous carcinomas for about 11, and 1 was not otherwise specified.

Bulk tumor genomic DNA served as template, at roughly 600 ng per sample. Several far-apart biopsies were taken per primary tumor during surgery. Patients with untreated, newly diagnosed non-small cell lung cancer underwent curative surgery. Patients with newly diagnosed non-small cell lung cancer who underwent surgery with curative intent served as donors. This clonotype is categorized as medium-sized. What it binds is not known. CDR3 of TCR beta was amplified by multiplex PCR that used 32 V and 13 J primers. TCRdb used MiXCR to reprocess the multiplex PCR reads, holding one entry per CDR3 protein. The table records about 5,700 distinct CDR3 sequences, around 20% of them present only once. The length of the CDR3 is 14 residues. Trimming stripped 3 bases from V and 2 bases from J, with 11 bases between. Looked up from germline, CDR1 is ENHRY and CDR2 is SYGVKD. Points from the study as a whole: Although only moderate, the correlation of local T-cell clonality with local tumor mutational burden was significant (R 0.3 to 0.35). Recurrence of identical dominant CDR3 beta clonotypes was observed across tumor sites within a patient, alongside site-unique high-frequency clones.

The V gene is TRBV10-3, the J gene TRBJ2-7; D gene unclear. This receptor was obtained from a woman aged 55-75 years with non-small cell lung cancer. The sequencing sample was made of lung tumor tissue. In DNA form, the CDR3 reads TGTGCCATCAGTGACCGGCCCCACGCCTACGAGCAGTACTTC. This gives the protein CAISDRPHAYEQYF.